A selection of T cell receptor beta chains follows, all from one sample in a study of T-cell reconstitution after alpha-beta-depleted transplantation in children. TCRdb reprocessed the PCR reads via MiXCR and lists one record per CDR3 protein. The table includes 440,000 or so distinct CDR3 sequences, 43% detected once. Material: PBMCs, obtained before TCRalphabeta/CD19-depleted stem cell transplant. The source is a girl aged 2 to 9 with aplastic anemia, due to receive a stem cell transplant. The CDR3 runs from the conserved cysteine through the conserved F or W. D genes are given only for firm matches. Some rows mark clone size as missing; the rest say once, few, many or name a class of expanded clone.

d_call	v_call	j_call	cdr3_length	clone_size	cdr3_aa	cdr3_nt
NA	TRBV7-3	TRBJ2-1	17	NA	CASSFRDRTIYYNEQFF	TGTGCCAGCAGCTTCAGGGATCGGACAATCTACTACAATGAGCAGTTCTTC
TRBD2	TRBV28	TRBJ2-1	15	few	CASSFQTSGHNEQFF	TGTGCCAGCAGTTTCCAGACTAGCGGACACAATGAGCAGTTCTTC
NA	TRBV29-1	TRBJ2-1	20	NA	CSVTNAGRSNLPSSYNEQFF	TGCAGCGTAACAAACGCGGGGAGGTCCAACCTTCCTAGCTCCTACAATGAGCAGTTCTTC
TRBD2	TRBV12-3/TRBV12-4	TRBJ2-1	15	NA	CASTRNGGAYNEQFF	TGTGCCAGCACCAGGAACGGGGGGGCCTACAATGAGCAGTTCTTC
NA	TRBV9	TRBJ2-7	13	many	CASSSGTSYEQYF	TGTGCCAGCAGCTCCGGGACATCCTACGAGCAGTACTTC
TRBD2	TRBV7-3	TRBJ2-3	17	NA	CASSLWPSGRETDTQYF	TGTGCCAGCAGCTTATGGCCCAGCGGGAGGGAGACAGATACGCAGTATTTT
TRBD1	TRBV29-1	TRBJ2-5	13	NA	CSGGQGHQETQYF	TGCAGCGGCGGACAGGGACACCAAGAGACCCAGTACTTC
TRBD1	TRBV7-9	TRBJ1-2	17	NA	CASSLGGWDRDNYGYTF	TGTGCCAGCAGCTTAGGAGGTTGGGACAGGGATAACTATGGCTACACCTTC
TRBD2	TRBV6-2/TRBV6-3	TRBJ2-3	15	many	CASSLLAGGVDTQYF	TGTGCCAGCAGCTTACTAGCGGGAGGCGTAGATACGCAGTATTTT
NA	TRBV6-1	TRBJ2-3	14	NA	CASSPPGQPDTQYF	TGTGCCAGCAGCCCGCCCGGACAGCCAGATACGCAGTATTTT
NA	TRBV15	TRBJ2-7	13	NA	CATSTRENYEQYF	TGTGCCACCAGCACAAGGGAGAACTACGAGCAGTACTTC
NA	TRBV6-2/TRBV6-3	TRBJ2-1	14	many	CASSSFGSYNEQFF	TGTGCCAGCAGCTCCTTTGGCTCCTACAATGAGCAGTTCTTC
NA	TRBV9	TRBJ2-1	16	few	CASSVGSEGFYNEQFF	TGTGCCAGCAGCGTAGGGTCGGAGGGATTCTACAATGAGCAGTTCTTC
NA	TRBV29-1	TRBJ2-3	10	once	CSAKTDTQYF	TGCAGCGCTAAGACAGATACGCAGTATTTT
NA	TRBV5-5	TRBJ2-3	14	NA	CASSPLQGPDTQYF	TGTGCCAGCAGTCCACTTCAGGGACCAGATACGCAGTATTTT
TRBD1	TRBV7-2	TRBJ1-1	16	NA	CASSPPGGGVKTEAFF	TGTGCCAGCAGCCCCCCAGGGGGGGGGGTGAAAACTGAAGCTTTCTTT
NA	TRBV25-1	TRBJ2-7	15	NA	CASSEFDRPNYEQYF	TGTGCCAGCAGTGAATTCGACAGGCCCAACTACGAGCAGTACTTC
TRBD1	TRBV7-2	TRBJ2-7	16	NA	CASSLASQGAVNEQYF	TGTGCCAGCAGCTTAGCATCCCAGGGGGCCGTCAACGAGCAGTACTTC
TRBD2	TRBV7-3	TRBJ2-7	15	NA	CASSPVSGGQGEQYF	TGTGCCAGCAGCCCCGTGAGCGGGGGGCAGGGCGAGCAGTACTTC
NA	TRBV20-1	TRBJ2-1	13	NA	CSAPGQTYNEQFF	TGCAGTGCTCCTGGACAGACCTACAATGAGCAGTTCTTC
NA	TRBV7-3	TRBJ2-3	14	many	CASSLTLSTDTQYF	TGTGCCAGCAGCTTAACCCTTAGCACAGATACGCAGTATTTT
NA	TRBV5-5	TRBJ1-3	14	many	CASSSLGGGNTIYF	TGTGCCAGCAGCTCCCTTGGCGGGGGAAACACCATATATTTT
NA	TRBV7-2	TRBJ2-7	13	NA	CASSMVSSYEQYF	TGTGCCAGCAGCATGGTTTCCTCCTACGAGCAGTACTTC
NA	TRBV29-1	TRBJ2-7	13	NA	CSVAYPGTYEQYF	TGCAGCGTCGCTTATCCGGGAACCTACGAGCAGTACTTC
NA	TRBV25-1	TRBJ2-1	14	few	CASSDSLPNNEQFF	TGTGCCAGCAGTGACTCACTACCTAACAATGAGCAGTTCTTC
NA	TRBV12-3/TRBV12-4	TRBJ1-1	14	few	CASSLVGMNTEAFF	TGTGCCAGCAGTTTAGTGGGGATGAACACTGAAGCTTTCTTT
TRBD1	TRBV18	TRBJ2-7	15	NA	CASSRTGQGAYEQYF	TGTGCCAGCTCACGGACGGGGCAGGGGGCCTACGAGCAGTACTTC
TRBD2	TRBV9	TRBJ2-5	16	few	CASSVGGRVYQETQYF	TGTGCCAGCAGCGTAGGCGGGAGGGTGTACCAAGAGACCCAGTACTTC
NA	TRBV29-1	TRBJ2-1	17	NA	CSVAPTGSGLEVNEQFF	TGCAGCGTTGCCCCTACAGGGTCGGGCCTCGAAGTTAATGAGCAGTTCTTC
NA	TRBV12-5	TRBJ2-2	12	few	CASGTLLRELFF	TGTGCTAGTGGTACTCTTTTGAGGGAGCTGTTTTTT
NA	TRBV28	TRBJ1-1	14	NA	CASSPPGANTEAFF	TGTGCCAGCTCCCCTCCAGGGGCGAACACTGAAGCTTTCTTT
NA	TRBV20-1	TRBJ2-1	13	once	CSASLRTANEQFF	TGCAGTGCTAGCCTAAGGACCGCCAATGAGCAGTTCTTC
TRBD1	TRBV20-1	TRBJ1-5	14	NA	CSARGGQGRPEEHF	TGCAGTGCTAGGGGAGGACAGGGTCGCCCGGAGGAGCATTTT
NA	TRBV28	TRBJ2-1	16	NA	CASSPLVGGSYNEQFF	TGTGCCAGCAGTCCCCTGGTAGGGGGCTCCTACAATGAGCAGTTCTTC
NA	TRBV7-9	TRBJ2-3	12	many	CASGGATDTQYF	TGTGCCAGCGGAGGCGCAACAGATACGCAGTATTTT
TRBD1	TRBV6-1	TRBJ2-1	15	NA	CASSTQGGSYNEQFF	TGTGCCAGCAGTACACAGGGGGGTTCCTACAATGAGCAGTTCTTC
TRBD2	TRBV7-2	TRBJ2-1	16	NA	CASSSHSRGGHNEQFF	TGTGCCAGCAGCTCTCATTCCCGGGGGGGGCACAATGAGCAGTTCTTC
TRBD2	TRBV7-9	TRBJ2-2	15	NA	CASSRGLANTGDLFF	TGTGCCAGCAGCCGCGGACTAGCGAACACCGGGGACCTGTTTTTT
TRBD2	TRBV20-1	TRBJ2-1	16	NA	CSARPPPSGLYNEQFF	TGCAGTGCTAGACCCCCGCCTAGCGGACTCTACAATGAGCAGTTCTTC
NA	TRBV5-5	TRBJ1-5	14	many	CASSFGGSNQPQHF	TGTGCCAGCAGCTTCGGAGGGAGCAATCAGCCCCAGCATTTT
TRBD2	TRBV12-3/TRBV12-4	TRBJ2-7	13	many	CASSWTSSYEQYF	TGTGCCAGCAGTTGGACTAGTAGCTACGAGCAGTACTTC
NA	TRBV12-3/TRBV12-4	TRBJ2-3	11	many	CASLSVDTQYF	TGTGCCAGCCTCTCTGTTGATACGCAGTATTTT
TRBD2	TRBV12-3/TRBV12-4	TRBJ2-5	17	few	CASSPGRRLAGEETQYF	TGTGCCAGCAGTCCCGGTCGAAGACTAGCGGGAGAAGAGACCCAGTACTTC
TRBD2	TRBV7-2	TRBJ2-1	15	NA	CASSRGLAGGNEQFF	TGTGCCAGCAGCCGCGGACTAGCGGGAGGAAATGAGCAGTTCTTC
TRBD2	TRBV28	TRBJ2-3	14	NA	CASSWGGGTDTQYF	TGTGCCAGCAGTTGGGGGGGTGGCACAGATACGCAGTATTTT
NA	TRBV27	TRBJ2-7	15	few	CASSFLGTYNYEQYF	TGTGCCAGCAGTTTTCTCGGGACGTACAACTACGAGCAGTACTTC